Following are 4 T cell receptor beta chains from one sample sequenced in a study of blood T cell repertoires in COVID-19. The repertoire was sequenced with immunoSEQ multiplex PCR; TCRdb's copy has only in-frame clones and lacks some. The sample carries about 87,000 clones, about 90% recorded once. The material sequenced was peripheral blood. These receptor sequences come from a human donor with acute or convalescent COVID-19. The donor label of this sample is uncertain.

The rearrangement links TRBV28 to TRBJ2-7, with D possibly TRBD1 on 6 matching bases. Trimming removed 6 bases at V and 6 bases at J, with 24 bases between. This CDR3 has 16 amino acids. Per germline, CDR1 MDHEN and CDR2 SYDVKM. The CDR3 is CASSSPGIDRSGEQYF. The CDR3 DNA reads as TGTGCCAGCAGCTCCCCCGGCATCGACAGGTCTGGCGAGCAGTACTTC.

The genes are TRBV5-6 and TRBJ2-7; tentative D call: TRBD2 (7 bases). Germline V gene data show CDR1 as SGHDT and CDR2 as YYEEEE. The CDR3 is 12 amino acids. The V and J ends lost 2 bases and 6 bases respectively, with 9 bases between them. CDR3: CASSFGGPEQYF. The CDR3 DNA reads TGTGCCAGCAGCTTCGGGGGGCCCGAGCAGTACTTC.

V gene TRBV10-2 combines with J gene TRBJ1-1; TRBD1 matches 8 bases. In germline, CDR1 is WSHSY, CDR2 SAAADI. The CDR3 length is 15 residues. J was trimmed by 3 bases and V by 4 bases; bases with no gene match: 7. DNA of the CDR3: TGCGCCAGCAGTGGGGTGGGACAGGCCGACACTGAAGCTTTCTTT. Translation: CASSGVGQADTEAFF.

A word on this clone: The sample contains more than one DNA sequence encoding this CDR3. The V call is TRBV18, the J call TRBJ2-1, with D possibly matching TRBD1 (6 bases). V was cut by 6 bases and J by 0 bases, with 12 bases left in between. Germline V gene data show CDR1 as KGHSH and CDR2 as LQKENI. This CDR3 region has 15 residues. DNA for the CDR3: TGTGCCAGCTCTCCAGGACAGAGCTCCTACAATGAGCAGTTCTTC. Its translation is CASSPGQSSYNEQFF.